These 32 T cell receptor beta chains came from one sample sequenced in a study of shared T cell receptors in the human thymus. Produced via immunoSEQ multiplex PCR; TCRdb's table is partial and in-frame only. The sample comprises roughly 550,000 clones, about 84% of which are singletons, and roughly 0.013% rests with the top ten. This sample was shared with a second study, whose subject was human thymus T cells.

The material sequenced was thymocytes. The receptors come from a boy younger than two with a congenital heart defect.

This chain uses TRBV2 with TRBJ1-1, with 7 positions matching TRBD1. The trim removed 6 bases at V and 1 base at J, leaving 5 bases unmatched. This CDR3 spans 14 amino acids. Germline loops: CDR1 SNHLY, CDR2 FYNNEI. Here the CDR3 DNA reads TGTGCCAGCAGGGCCGGGACAGAGAACACTGAAGCTTTCTTT. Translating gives CASRAGTENTEAFF.

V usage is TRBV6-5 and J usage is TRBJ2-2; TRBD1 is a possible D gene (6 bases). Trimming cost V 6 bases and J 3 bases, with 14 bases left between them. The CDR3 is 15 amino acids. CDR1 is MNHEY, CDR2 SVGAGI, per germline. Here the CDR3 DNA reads TGTGCCAGCAGCCTAAGGGACACCCACACCGGGGAGCTGTTTTTT. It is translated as CASSLRDTHTGELFF.

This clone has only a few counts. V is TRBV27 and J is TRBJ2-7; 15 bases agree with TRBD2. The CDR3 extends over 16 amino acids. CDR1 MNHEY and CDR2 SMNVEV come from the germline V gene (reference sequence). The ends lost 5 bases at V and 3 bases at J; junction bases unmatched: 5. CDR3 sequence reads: CASSPRGLAGGYEQYF. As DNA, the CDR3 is TGTGCCAGCAGTCCCCGGGGACTAGCGGGGGGCTACGAGCAGTACTTC.

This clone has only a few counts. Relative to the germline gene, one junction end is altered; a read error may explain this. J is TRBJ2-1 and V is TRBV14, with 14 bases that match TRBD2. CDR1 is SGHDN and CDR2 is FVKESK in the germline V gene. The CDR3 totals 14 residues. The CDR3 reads CASSQFGTSGSKVF. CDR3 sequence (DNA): TGTGCCAGCAGCCAATTCGGGACTAGCGGGAGCAAAGTCTTC.

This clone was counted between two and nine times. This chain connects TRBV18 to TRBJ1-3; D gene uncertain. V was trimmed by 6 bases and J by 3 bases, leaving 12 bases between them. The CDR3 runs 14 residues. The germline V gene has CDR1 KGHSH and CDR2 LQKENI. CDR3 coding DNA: TGTGCCAGCTCCTCTAGTGAAGATGGAAACACCATATATTTT. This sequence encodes CASSSSEDGNTIYF.

As DNA, the CDR3 is TGTGCCAGCAGCTCGAGCCCACTAGACGGTGAGCAGTTCTTC. Amino acids: CASSSSPLDGEQFF. V is TRBV7-2 and J is TRBJ2-1; perhaps TRBD2 as D (5 bases). This CDR3 is 14 amino acids long. Trimming pared 4 bases from V and 9 bases from J, leaving 16 bases between. CDR1 and CDR2 from the germline V gene are SGHTA and FQGNSA.

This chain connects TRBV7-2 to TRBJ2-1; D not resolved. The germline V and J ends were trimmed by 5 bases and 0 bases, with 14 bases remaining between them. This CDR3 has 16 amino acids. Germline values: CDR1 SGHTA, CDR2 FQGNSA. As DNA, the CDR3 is TGTGCCAGCAGCAATGAACAGATGAGCTCCTACAATGAGCAGTTCTTC. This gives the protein CASSNEQMSSYNEQFF.

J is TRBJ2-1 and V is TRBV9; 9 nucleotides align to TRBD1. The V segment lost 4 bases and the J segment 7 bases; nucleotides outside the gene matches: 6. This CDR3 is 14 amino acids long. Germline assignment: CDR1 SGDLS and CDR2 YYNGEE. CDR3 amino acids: CASSTGGLLNEQFF. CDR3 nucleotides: TGTGCCAGCAGCACAGGGGGCCTCTTAAATGAGCAGTTCTTC.

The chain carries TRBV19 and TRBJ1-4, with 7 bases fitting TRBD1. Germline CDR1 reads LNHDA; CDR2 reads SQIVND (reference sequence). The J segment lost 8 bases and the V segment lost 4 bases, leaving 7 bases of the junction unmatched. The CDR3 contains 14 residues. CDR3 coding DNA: TGTGCCAGTAGTAAACGCGACAGGGACGAAAAACTGTTTTTT. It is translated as CASSKRDRDEKLFF.

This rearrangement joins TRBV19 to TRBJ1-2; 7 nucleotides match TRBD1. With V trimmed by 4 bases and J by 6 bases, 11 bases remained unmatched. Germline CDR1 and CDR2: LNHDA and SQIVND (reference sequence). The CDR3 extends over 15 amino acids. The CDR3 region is CASSTPPGTANGYTF. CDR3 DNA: TGTGCCAGTAGTACCCCTCCAGGGACAGCTAATGGCTACACCTTC.

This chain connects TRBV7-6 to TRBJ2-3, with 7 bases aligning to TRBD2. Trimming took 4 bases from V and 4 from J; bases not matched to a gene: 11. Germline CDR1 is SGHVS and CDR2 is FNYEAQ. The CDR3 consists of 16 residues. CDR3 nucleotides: TGTGCCAGCAGCTCCCTGGGCGGGAGCCGCCCAGATACGCAGTATTTT. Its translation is CASSSLGGSRPDTQYF. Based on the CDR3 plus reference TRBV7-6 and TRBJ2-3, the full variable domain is GAGVSQSPRYKVTKRGQDVALRCDPISGHVSLYWYRQALGQGPEFLTYFNYEAQQDKSGLPNDRFSAERPEGSISTLTIQRTEQRDSAMYRCASSSLGGSRPDTQYFGPGTRLTVL.

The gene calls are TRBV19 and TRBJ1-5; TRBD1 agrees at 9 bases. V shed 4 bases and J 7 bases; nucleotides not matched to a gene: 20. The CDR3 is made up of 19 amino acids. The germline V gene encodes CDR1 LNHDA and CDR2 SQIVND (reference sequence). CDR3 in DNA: TGTGCCAGTAGTAGAATAGGTAGGGGACAGGGAACCCCCAGGCAGCCCCAGCATTTT. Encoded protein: CASSRIGRGQGTPRQPQHF.

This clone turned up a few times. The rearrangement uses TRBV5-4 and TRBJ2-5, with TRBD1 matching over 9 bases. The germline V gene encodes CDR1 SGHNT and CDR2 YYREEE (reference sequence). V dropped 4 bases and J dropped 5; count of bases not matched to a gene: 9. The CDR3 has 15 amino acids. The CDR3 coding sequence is TGTGCCAGCAGCACGGACAGGGGCCAGGGGGAGACCCAGTACTTC. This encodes CASSTDRGQGETQYF. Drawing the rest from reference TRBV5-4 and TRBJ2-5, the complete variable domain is ETGVTQSPTHLIKTRGQQVTLRCSSQSGHNTVSWYQQALGQGPQFIFQYYREEENGRGNFPPRFSGLQFPNYSSELNVNALELDDSALYLCASSTDRGQGETQYFGPGTRLLVL.

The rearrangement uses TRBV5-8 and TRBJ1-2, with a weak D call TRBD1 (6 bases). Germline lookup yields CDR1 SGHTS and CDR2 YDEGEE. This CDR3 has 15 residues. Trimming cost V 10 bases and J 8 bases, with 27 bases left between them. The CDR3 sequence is CAWILGDTGGRGYTF. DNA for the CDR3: TGTGCCTGGATTCTTGGGGACACCGGCGGGAGGGGCTACACCTTC.

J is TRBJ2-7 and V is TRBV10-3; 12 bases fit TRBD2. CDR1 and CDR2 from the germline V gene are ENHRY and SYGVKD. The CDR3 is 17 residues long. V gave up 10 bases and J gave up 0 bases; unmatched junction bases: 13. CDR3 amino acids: CATKASGRASSSYEQYF. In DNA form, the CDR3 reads TGTGCCACCAAAGCTAGCGGGAGGGCCTCGAGCTCCTACGAGCAGTACTTC.

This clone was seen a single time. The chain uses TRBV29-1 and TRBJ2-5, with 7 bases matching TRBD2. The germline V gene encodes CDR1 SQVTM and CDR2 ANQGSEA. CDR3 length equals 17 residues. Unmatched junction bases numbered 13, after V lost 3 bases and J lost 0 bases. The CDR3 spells CSVEAPLSGRDQETQYF. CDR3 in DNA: TGCAGCGTTGAGGCCCCTCTTAGCGGGCGGGACCAAGAGACCCAGTACTTC. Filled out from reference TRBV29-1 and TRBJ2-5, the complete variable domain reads SAVISQKPSRDICQRGTSLTIQCQVDSQVTMMFWYRQQPGQSLTLIATANQGSEATYESGFVIDKFPISRPNLTFSTLTVSNMSPEDSSIYLCSVEAPLSGRDQETQYFGPGTRLLVL.

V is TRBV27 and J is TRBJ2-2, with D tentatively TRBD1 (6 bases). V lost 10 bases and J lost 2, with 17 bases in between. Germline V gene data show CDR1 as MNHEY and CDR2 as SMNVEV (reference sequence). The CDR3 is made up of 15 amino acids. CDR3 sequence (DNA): TGTGCCACCATGTCTTACAGGGAAAACACCGGGGAGCTGTTTTTT. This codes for CATMSYRENTGELFF.

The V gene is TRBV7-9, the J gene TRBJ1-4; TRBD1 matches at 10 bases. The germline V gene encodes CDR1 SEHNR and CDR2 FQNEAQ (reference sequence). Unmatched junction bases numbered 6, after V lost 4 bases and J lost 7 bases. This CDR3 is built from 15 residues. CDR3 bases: TGTGCCAGCAGCTATCCGGGACAGGGGTCTGAAAAACTGTTTTTT. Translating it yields CASSYPGQGSEKLFF.

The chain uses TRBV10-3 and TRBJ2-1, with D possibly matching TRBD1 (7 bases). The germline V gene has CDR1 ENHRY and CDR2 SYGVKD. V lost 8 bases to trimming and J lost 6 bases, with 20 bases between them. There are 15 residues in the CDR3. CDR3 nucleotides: TGTGCCATCCGCGGCCGTCACAGGGGAGGCAATGAGCAGTTCTTC. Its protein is CAIRGRHRGGNEQFF.

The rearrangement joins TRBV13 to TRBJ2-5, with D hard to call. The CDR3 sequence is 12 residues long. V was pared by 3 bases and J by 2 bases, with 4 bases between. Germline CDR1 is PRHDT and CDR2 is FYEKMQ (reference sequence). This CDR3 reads CASSFGQETQYF. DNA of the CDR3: TGTGCCAGCAGCTTCGGGCAAGAGACCCAGTACTTC. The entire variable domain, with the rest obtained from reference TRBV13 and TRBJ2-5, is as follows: AAGVIQSPRHLIKEKRETATLKCYPIPRHDTVYWYQQGPGQDPQFLISFYEKMQSDKGSIPDRFSAQQFSDYHSELNMSSLELGDSALYFCASSFGQETQYFGPGTRLLVL.

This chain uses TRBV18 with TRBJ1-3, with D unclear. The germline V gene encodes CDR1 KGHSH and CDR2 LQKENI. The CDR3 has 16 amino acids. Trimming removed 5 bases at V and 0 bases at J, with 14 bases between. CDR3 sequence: CASSRWTGISGNTIYF. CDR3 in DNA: TGTGCCAGCTCAAGATGGACGGGAATCTCTGGAAACACCATATATTTT.

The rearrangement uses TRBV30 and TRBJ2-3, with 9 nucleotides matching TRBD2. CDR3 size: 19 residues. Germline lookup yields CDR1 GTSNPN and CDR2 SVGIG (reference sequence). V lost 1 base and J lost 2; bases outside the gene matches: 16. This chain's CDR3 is CAWSGGLAGFLGPTDTQYF. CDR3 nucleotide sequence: TGTGCCTGGAGTGGAGGCCTAGCGGGATTCTTAGGACCCACAGATACGCAGTATTTT.

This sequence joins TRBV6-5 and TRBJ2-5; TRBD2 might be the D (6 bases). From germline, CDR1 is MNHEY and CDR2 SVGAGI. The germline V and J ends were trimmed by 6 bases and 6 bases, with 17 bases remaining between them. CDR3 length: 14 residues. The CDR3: CASSRERAVKTQYF. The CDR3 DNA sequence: TGTGCCAGCAGCCGGGAGAGGGCCGTTAAGACCCAGTACTTC.

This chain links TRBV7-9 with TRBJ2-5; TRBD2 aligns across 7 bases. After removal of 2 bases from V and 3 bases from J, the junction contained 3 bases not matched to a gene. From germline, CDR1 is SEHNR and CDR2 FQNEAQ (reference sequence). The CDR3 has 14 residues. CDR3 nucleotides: TGTGCCAGCAGCTTACCCGGGAGGAAAGAGACCCAGTACTTC. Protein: CASSLPGRKETQYF.

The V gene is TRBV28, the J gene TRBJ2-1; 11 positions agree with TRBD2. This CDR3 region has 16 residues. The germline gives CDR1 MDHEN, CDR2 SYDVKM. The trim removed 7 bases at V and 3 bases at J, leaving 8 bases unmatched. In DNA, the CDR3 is TGTGCCAGCACTCCTACCGGGACTAGCGGCTACAATGAGCAGTTCTTC. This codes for CASTPTGTSGYNEQFF.

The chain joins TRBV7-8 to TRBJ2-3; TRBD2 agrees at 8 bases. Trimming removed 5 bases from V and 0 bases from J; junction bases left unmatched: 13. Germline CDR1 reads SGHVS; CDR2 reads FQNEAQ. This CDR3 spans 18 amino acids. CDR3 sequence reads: CASSRREGLPTSTDTQYF. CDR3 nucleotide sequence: TGTGCCAGCAGCCGACGGGAGGGCCTCCCCACTAGCACAGATACGCAGTATTTT.

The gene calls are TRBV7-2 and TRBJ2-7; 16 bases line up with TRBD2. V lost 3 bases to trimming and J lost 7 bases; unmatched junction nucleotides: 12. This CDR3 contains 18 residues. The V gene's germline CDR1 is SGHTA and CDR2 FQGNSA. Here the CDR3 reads CASSLKGTSGRGRGEQYF. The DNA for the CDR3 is TGTGCCAGCAGCTTGAAGGGGACTAGCGGGAGGGGGAGGGGAGAGCAGTACTTC.

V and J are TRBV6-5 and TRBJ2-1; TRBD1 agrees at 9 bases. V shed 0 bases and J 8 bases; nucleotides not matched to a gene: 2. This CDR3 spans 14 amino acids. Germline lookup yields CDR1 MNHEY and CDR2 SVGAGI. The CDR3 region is CASSYSGQGYEQFF. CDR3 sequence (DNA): TGTGCCAGCAGTTACTCGGGACAGGGCTATGAGCAGTTCTTC.

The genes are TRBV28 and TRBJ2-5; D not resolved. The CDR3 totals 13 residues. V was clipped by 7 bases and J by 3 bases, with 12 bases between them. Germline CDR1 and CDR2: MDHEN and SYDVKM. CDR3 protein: CASTSWAKETQYF. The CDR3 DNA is TGTGCCAGCACCAGTTGGGCCAAAGAGACCCAGTACTTC.

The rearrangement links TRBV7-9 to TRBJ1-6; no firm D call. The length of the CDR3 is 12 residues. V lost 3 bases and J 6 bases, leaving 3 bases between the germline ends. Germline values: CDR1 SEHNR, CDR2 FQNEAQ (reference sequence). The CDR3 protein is CASSFCNSPLHF. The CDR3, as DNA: TGTGCCAGCAGCTTCTGTAATTCACCCCTCCACTTT. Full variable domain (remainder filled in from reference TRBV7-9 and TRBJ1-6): DTGVSQNPRHKITKRGQNVTFRCDPISEHNRLYWYRQTLGQGPEFLTYFQNEAQLEKSRLLSDRFSAERPKGSFSTLEIQRTEQGDSAMYLCASSFCNSPLHFGNGTRLTVT.

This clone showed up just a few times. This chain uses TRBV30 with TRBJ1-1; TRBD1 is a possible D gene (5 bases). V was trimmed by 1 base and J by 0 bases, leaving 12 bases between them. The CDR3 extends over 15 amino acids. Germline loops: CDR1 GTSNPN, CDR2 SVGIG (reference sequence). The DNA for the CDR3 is TGTGCCTGGAGTGGGGGGAGGGCTATGAACACTGAAGCTTTCTTT. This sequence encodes CAWSGGRAMNTEAFF.

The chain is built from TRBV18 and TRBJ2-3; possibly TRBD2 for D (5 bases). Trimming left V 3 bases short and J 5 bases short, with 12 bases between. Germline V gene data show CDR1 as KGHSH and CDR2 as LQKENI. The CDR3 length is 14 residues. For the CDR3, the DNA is TGTGCCAGCTCACCGGACCCCGGGGTAGATACGCAGTATTTT. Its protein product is CASSPDPGVDTQYF.